There are many counts of the clone carrying this T cell receptor beta chain. Investigators prepared the TCR beta libraries by applying iRepertoire HTBI primers and Arm-PCR of CDR3 regions. Using its own MiXCR run on the multiplex PCR reads, TCRdb lists one record per CDR3 protein. The sample contains about 420,000 distinct CDR3 sequences, around 17% of which appear only once. Time point specified: newly diagnosed GD, antithyroid drugs for less than 3 months. Construction of the TCR library relied on RNA isolated from PBMCs. The entry originates in a study of regulatory T cells in long-lasting Graves disease. CDR3 length equals 10 residues. V was pared by 8 bases and J by 6 bases, with 5 bases between. The same data also contributed to another study, on T cells in Graves' hyperthyroidism and ophthalmopathy.

The TCR comes from a woman under 30 with Graves disease. The J gene is TRBJ2-1, the V gene TRBV12-3 or TRBV12-4; no clear D gene. Sample: peripheral blood mononuclear cells (PBMCs), taken at new diagnosis, from a patient treated with antithyroid drugs. Written as DNA, the CDR3 is TGTGCCAGCGGATTCAATGAGCAGTTCTTC. Protein sequence: CASGFNEQFF.